The entry below gives a single TCR beta chain sequence along with its context. This entry comes from a study of cytomegalovirus exposure and HLA in healthy donors. Turning to the study itself: An early data release held some 85 million unique TCRs from HLA-typed donors.

The donors comprised healthy bone marrow donors. A multiplex PCR was run with 60 Vbeta primers and 13 Jbeta primers. Generated by immunoSEQ multiplex PCR, the TCRdb table keeps only in-frame clones and is missing some. The profile shows more than 65,000 clones, roughly 74% of them singletons. The TCR was taken from a woman aged 45-60 years in good health and CMV-seropositive. The specimen sequenced was PBMCs.

The chain's CDR3 is CASSSLGGGNQPQHF. The CDR3 DNA reads as TGTGCCAGCAGCTCCCTAGGGGGAGGCAATCAGCCCCAGCATTTT. The rearrangement links TRBV6-5 to TRBJ1-5; possibly TRBD1 for D (6 bases). The V end was cut by 6 bases, the J end by 2 bases, with 14 bases between. Germline lookup yields CDR1 MNHEY and CDR2 SVGAGI. This CDR3 region has 15 residues.